A selection of T cell receptor beta chains follows, all from one sample in a study of blood T cell repertoires in COVID-19. The table came from immunoSEQ multiplex PCR; TCRdb's copy has only in-frame clones and leaves some out. This table has fewer than 250,000 clones, roughly 81% appearing once. Specimen: peripheral blood. These receptors were taken from a man in his forties with acute or convalescent COVID-19. Each CDR3 is given with its conserved first and last residue.

J: TRBJ1-5
V: TRBV19
CDR3: CASTRDTNQPQHF

J: TRBJ1-2
V: TRBV6-5
CDR3: CASWGEGGYTF

J: TRBJ1-2
V: TRBV4-2
CDR3: CASSQGDIRYGYTF

J: TRBJ1-1
V: TRBV18
CDR3: CASSPIQTTEAFF

J: TRBJ1-2
V: TRBV9
CDR3: CASNRGATSGYTF

J: TRBJ1-6
V: TRBV5-1
CDR3: CASSSQPGTGVYNSPLHF

J: TRBJ1-6
V: TRBV5-6
CDR3: CASSLIIQGATNSPLHF

J: TRBJ1-1
V: TRBV29-1
CDR3: CSVNNGGTEAFF

J: TRBJ2-3
V: TRBV7-3
CDR3: CASSLSGTSTDTQYF

J: TRBJ1-3
V: TRBV9
CDR3: CASSVGHHSGNTIYF

J: TRBJ1-1
V: TRBV28
CDR3: CASLQGGGAEAFF

J: TRBJ2-3
V: TRBV5-4
CDR3: CASSPDRLGDTQYF

J: TRBJ1-3
V: TRBV3-1/TRBV3-2
CDR3: CASSPVIAGNTIYF

J: TRBJ2-7
V: TRBV6-5
CDR3: CASSYSTGSREQYF

J: TRBJ2-3
V: TRBV5-6
CDR3: CASSLPVTDTQYF

J: TRBJ1-1
V: TRBV5-1
CDR3: CASSWPGSEAFF

J: TRBJ2-1
V: TRBV6-2/TRBV6-3
CDR3: CASSSPDGSSYNEQFF

J: TRBJ1-4
V: TRBV7-9
CDR3: CASSLMGGSEKLFF

J: TRBJ1-2
V: TRBV19
CDR3: CASSILLRGDYTF

J: TRBJ1-5
V: TRBV6-5
CDR3: CASIIQGRDQPQHF

J: TRBJ2-5
V: TRBV5-4
CDR3: CASSLGQGVSQETQYF

J: TRBJ2-5
V: TRBV7-2
CDR3: CASSFSSGGAWLTQYF

J: TRBJ2-5
V: TRBV28
CDR3: CASSLAGAQETQYF

J: TRBJ1-1
V: TRBV4-1
CDR3: CASSTDSNTEAFF

J: TRBJ2-2
V: TRBV2
CDR3: CASSTEANTGELFF

J: TRBJ2-7
V: TRBV12-3/TRBV12-4
CDR3: CASSPRQDSEQYF

J: TRBJ2-7
V: TRBV27
CDR3: CASSLYPQEGRHEQYF

J: TRBJ2-2
V: TRBV7-9
CDR3: CASRWLAGAGELFF

J: TRBJ2-5
V: TRBV25-1
CDR3: CASSDHGLAVETQYF

J: TRBJ2-7
V: TRBV2
CDR3: CASSEAGYEQYF

J: TRBJ2-1
V: TRBV16
CDR3: CASSRQTAGDNEQFF

J: TRBJ1-5
V: TRBV6-5
CDR3: CASRTGSGSNQPQHF

J: TRBJ1-4
V: TRBV30
CDR3: CAWRDKGEKLFF

J: TRBJ1-1
V: TRBV20-1
CDR3: CSASPVARVNTEAFF

J: TRBJ2-2
V: TRBV11-2
CDR3: CASSPRTTLNTGELFF

J: TRBJ1-3
V: TRBV6-2/TRBV6-3
CDR3: CASSYASGQPYSGNTIYF

J: TRBJ2-5
V: TRBV9
CDR3: CASSFRGVSQETQYF

J: TRBJ2-2
V: TRBV13
CDR3: CASSLELPGELFF

J: TRBJ2-2
V: TRBV7-9
CDR3: CASSLTLASGELFF

J: TRBJ1-1
V: TRBV5-1
CDR3: CASSLLWQGETEAFF

J: TRBJ2-3
V: TRBV14
CDR3: CASSLTGPDTQYF

J: TRBJ1-3
V: TRBV7-2
CDR3: CASSLVLGMGNTIYF